The rows below give T cell receptor beta chains drawn from one sample of a study of breast tumors, draining lymph nodes, adjacent tissues. TCRdb fed the multiplex PCR reads into MiXCR, producing one record per CDR3 protein. This table has some 66,000 distinct CDR3 sequences, approximately 62% appearing once. Specimen: breast tumor tissue. Source of these receptors: a female donor with breast cancer. Some clones in this sample may be carry-over from other donors' samples. Each CDR3 is given with its conserved first and last residue. The order of the fields is J gene, clone size, CDR3 length, V gene, D gene, CDR3 protein, CDR3 DNA. A D gene is named only where the DNA matches it firmly. Clone size, where shown, is once, few, many, or a class for clones that have expanded.

J gene: TRBJ2-5
clone size: many
CDR3 length: 16
V gene: TRBV7-3
D gene: TRBD2
CDR3 protein: CASSLRRTSGEETQYF
CDR3 DNA: TGTGCCAGCAGCTTAAGGCGGACTAGCGGAGAGGAGACCCAGTACTTC

J gene: TRBJ2-5
clone size: -
CDR3 length: 15
V gene: TRBV5-1
D gene: TRBD2
CDR3 protein: CASSFSTSGGETQYF
CDR3 DNA: TGCGCCAGCAGCTTCTCGACTAGCGGGGGAGAGACCCAGTACTTC

J gene: TRBJ1-2
clone size: many
CDR3 length: 13
V gene: TRBV20-1
D gene: -
CDR3 protein: CSAEGGNGVGYTF
CDR3 DNA: TGCAGTGCCGAGGGGGGGAATGGCGTGGGCTACACCTTC

J gene: TRBJ1-6
clone size: -
CDR3 length: 15
V gene: TRBV5-5
D gene: -
CDR3 protein: CASSLVGDIVSPLHF
CDR3 DNA: TGTGCCAGCAGCTTGGTGGGGGACATTGTTTCACCCCTCCACTTT

J gene: TRBJ1-6
clone size: -
CDR3 length: 17
V gene: TRBV6-5
D gene: TRBD1
CDR3 protein: CASSEAGQGRRNSPLHF
CDR3 DNA: TGTGCCAGCAGTGAAGCGGGACAGGGCAGAAGGAATTCACCCCTCCACTTT

J gene: TRBJ2-7
clone size: many
CDR3 length: 14
V gene: TRBV11-2
D gene: -
CDR3 protein: CASSLNPGGPEQYF
CDR3 DNA: TGTGCCAGCAGCTTAAACCCCGGGGGGCCCGAGCAGTACTTC

J gene: TRBJ2-2
clone size: many
CDR3 length: 13
V gene: TRBV7-2
D gene: TRBD1
CDR3 protein: CASSPQGFGELFF
CDR3 DNA: TGTGCCAGCAGCCCACAGGGGTTCGGGGAGCTGTTTTTT

J gene: TRBJ1-5
clone size: -
CDR3 length: 13
V gene: TRBV2
D gene: -
CDR3 protein: CASLAGVSQPQHF
CDR3 DNA: TGTGCCAGCTTGGCAGGGGTGAGCCAGCCCCAGCATTTT

J gene: TRBJ2-5
clone size: many
CDR3 length: 12
V gene: TRBV4-1
D gene: -
CDR3 protein: CASSHSQETQYF
CDR3 DNA: TGCGCCAGCAGCCATTCCCAAGAGACCCAGTACTTC

J gene: TRBJ1-5
clone size: -
CDR3 length: 13
V gene: TRBV2
D gene: -
CDR3 protein: CASSYRMIEPQHF
CDR3 DNA: TGTGCCAGCAGTTACAGGATGATTGAGCCCCAGCATTTT

J gene: TRBJ1-2
clone size: -
CDR3 length: 11
V gene: TRBV30
D gene: -
CDR3 protein: CAWTKGNGYTF
CDR3 DNA: TGTGCCTGGACTAAGGGGAATGGCTACACCTTC

J gene: TRBJ1-6
clone size: -
CDR3 length: 13
V gene: TRBV2
D gene: -
CDR3 protein: CASSRGLDSPLHF
CDR3 DNA: TGTGCCAGCTCGAGGGGGTTGGACTCACCCCTCCACTTT

J gene: TRBJ2-5
clone size: -
CDR3 length: 14
V gene: TRBV20-1
D gene: -
CDR3 protein: CSANKVSGEETQYF
CDR3 DNA: TGCAGTGCTAATAAGGTGTCGGGAGAAGAGACCCAGTACTTC

J gene: TRBJ2-7
clone size: -
CDR3 length: 16
V gene: TRBV7-9
D gene: TRBD1
CDR3 protein: CASSPKQGATTYEQYF
CDR3 DNA: TGTGCCAGCAGCCCAAAACAGGGGGCGACCACCTACGAGCAGTACTTC

J gene: TRBJ1-2
clone size: large
CDR3 length: 15
V gene: TRBV10-3
D gene: -
CDR3 protein: CAISGGQGSPYGYTF
CDR3 DNA: TGTGCCATCAGTGGGGGCCAGGGCTCTCCCTATGGCTACACCTTC

J gene: TRBJ1-6
clone size: many
CDR3 length: 15
V gene: TRBV6-5
D gene: -
CDR3 protein: CASSHGQRYNSPLHF
CDR3 DNA: TGTGCCAGCAGTCACGGGCAGCGGTATAATTCACCCCTCCACTTT